The entry that follows covers one TCR beta chain sequence. Its target antigen remains unknown. Within one base of it there is no much larger clone, and no base qualities were kept. Trimming at the junction amounts to 0 bases on V and 6 bases on J, and the germline ends lie 11 bases apart. Its CDR3 holds 14 amino acids, cysteine through phenylalanine. The sequence is cut down to CDR3 DNA, 42 bases in frame from base 1. CDR1 and CDR2 were assigned from the germline V gene (reference sequence) as GTSNPN and SVGIG. This entry is derived from a study of CD8 T cells in ankylosing spondylitis (dated by TCRdb to 2017 to 2019). Describing the broader study: To find TCR variants linked to disease, the study profiled T cell receptor beta repertoires in ankylosing spondylitis patients and healthy donors. The whole study cohort included 95 to 130 healthy donors and under 30 ankylosing spondylitis patients. Samples of peripheral blood were taken, and for ankylosing spondylitis patients, synovial fluid was collected as well.

The sequencing machine was an Illumina HiSeq 2500. Quantitative 5'-RACE with molecular barcodes was used to prepare TCR beta libraries. In the original analysis: Disease-linked TCR variants were identified with a new computational method built on a probabilistic model of VDJ rearrangement. The public reads were run again by TCRdb, first through fastp at Q25 and then through MiXCR, and only productive beta chains were kept. Each CDR3 protein appears once, grouped with its most common genes and DNA. TCRdb's processing, not the authors' own work, is the source of the V and J calls. For this sample there are 220,000 or so distinct CDR3 sequences; approximately 10% appear just once. The ten largest clonotypes hold about a fifth of the sample. Overall study outcomes, separate from this receptor: Blood from ankylosing spondylitis patients appeared to be characterized by a TCR beta motif made up of several highly homologous amino acid variants. The disease-linked clones showed a CD8+ phenotype and occurred at relatively low frequencies in peripheral blood. According to the report, matched synovial fluid samples from ankylosing spondylitis patients were significantly enriched for the disease-linked clones. Some motif variants had previously been reported in the synovial fluid and blood of reactive arthritis patients, which suggests shared mechanisms of disease initiation.

The clonotype comes from a male donor with ankylosing spondylitis or in good health (not recorded which). Sequenced material: blood, either unsorted or a sorted T cell fraction (not recorded which). The rearranged segments are TRBV30 and TRBJ1-4, with an unclear D gene assignment. The sequenced DNA is TGTGCCTGGAGTGTCCGGAATGGTCATGAAAAACTGTTTTTT. The encoded protein is CAWSVRNGHEKLFF.